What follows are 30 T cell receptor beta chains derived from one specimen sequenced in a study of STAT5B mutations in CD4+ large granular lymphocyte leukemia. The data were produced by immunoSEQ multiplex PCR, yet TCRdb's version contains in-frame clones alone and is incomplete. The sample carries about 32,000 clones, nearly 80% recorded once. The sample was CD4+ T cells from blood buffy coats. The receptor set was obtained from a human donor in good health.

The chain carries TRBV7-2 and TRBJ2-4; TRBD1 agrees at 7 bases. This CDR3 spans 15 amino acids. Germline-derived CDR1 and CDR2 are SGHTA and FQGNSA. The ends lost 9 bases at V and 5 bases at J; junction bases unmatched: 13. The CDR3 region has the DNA TGTGCCAGTAGAAACCCTTGGACAGGAGAAAACATTCAGTACTTC. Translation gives CASRNPWTGENIQYF.

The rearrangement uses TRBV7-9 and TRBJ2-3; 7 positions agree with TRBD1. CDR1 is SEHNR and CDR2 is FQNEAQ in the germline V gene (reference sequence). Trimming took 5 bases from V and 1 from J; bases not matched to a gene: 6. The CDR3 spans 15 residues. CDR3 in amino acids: CASSRDRLRTDTQYF. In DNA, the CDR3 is TGTGCCAGCAGCAGGGACAGACTACGCACAGATACGCAGTATTTT.

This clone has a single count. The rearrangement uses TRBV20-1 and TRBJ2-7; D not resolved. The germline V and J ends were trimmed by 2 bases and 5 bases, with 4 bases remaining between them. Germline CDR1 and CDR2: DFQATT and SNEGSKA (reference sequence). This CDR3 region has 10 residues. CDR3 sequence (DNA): TGCAGTGCTAGATGGGACGAGCAGTACTTC. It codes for CSARWDEQYF.

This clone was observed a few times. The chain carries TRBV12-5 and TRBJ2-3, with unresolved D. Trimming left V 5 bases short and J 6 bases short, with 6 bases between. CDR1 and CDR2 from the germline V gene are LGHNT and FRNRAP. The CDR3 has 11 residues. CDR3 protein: CASGTIDTQYF. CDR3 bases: TGTGCTAGTGGTACCATTGATACGCAGTATTTT. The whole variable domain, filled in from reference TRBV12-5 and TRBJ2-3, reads DARVTQTPRHKVTEMGQEVTMRCQPILGHNTVFWYRQTMMQGLELLAYFRNRAPLDDSGMPKDRFSAEMPDATLATLKIQPSEPRDSAVYFCASGTIDTQYFGPGTRLTVL.

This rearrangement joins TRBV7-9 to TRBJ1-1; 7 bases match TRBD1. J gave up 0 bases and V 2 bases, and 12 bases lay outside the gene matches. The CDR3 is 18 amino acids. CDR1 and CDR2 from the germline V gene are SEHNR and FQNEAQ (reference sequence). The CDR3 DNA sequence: TGTGCCAGCAGCTTAACAAGTGGGGTACAGGGGATGAACACTGAAGCTTTCTTT. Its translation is CASSLTSGVQGMNTEAFF.

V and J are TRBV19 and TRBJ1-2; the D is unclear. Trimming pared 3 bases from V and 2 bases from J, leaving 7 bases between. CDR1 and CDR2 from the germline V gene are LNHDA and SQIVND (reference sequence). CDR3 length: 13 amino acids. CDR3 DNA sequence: TGTGCCAGTAGTATCAAGGGAAACTATGGCTACACCTTC. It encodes CASSIKGNYGYTF.

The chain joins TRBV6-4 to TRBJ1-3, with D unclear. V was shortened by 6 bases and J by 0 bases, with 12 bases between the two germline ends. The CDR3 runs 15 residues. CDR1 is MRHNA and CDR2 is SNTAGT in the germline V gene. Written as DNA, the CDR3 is TGTGCCAGCAGAATCAGGAGTTTCTCTGGAAACACCATATATTTT. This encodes CASRIRSFSGNTIYF.

CDR3 DNA: TGCGCCAGCAGCTTGTTGACAGGGGGAACCGGGGAGCTGTTTTTT. Translating it yields CASSLLTGGTGELFF. The chain carries TRBV5-1 and TRBJ2-2, with 9 bases aligning to TRBD1. The CDR3 totals 15 residues. V lost 1 base to trimming and J lost 5 bases; unmatched junction nucleotides: 3. The V gene's germline CDR1 is SGHRS and CDR2 YFSETQ.

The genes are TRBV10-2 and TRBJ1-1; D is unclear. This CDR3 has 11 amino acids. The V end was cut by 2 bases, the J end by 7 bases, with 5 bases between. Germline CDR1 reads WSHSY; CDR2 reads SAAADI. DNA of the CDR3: TGCGCCAGCAGTGAGGGCGGTGAAGCTTTCTTT. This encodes CASSEGGEAFF.

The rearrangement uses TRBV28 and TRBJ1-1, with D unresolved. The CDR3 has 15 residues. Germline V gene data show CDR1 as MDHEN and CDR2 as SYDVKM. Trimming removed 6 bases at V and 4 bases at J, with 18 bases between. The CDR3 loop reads CASRADPVLGTEAFF. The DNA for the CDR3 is TGTGCCAGCAGGGCCGACCCGGTGCTTGGCACTGAAGCTTTCTTT.

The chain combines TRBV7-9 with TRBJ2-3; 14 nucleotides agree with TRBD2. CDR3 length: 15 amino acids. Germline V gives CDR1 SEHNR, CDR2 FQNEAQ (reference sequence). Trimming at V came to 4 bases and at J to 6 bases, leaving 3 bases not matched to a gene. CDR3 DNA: TGTGCCAGCAGCTCCGGGACTAGCGGGAGTGATACGCAGTATTTT. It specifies CASSSGTSGSDTQYF.

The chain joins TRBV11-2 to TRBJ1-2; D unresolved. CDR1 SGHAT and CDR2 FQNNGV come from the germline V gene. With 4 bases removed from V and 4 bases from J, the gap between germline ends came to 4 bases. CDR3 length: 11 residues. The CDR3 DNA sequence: TGTGCCAGCAGCTCAGTCTATGGCTACACCTTC. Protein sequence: CASSSVYGYTF. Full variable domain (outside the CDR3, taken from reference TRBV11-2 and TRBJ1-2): EAGVAQSPRYKIIEKRQSVAFWCNPISGHATLYWYQQILGQGPKLLIQFQNNGVVDDSQLPKDRFSAERLKGVDSTLKIQPAKLEDSAVYLCASSSVYGYTFGSGTRLTVV.

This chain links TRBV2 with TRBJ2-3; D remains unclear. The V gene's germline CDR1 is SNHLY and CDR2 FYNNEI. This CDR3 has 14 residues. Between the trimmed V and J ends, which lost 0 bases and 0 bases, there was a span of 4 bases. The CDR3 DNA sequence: TGTGCCAGCAGTGAAGCGACTAGCACAGATACGCAGTATTTT. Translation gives CASSEATSTDTQYF.

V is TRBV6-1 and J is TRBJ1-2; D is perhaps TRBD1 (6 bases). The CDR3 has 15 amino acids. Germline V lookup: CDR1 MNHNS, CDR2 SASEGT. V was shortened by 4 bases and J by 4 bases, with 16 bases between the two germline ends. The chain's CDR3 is CASSGGAGEFYGYTF. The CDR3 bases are TGTGCCAGCAGTGGAGGGGCAGGGGAATTCTATGGCTACACCTTC.

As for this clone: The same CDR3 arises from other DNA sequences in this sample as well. The CDR3 reads CASSFDGQGRTEAFF. The CDR3 DNA is TGCGCCAGCAGTTTCGACGGACAGGGTCGGACTGAAGCTTTCTTT. The genes are TRBV5-1 and TRBJ1-1; TRBD1 agrees at 8 bases. Unmatched junction bases numbered 11, after V lost 5 bases and J lost 5 bases. CDR1 SGHRS and CDR2 YFSETQ come from the germline V gene. The CDR3 has 15 amino acids.

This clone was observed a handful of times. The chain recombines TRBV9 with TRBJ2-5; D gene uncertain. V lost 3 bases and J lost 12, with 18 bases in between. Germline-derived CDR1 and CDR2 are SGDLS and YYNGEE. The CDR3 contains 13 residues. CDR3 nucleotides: TGTGCCAGCAGCGGGCCCCCCCCAAGTCCCGAGTACTTC. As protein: CASSGPPPSPEYF.

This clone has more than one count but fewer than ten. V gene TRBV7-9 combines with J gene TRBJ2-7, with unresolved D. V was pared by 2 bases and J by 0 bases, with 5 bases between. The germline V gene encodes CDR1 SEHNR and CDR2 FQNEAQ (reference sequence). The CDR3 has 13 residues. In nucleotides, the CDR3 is TGTGCCAGCAGCTTACAAAACTCCTACGAGCAGTACTTC. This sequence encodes CASSLQNSYEQYF.

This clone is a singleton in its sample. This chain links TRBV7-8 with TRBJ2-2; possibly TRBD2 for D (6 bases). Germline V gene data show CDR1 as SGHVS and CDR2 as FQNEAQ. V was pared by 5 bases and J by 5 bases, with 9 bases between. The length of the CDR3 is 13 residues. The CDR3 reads CASSARETGELFF. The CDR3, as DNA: TGTGCCAGCAGCGCACGGGAGACCGGGGAGCTGTTTTTT. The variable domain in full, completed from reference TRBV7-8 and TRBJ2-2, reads GAGVSQSPRYKVAKRGQDVALRCDPISGHVSLFWYQQALGQGPEFLTYFQNEAQLDKSGLPSDRFFAERPEGSVSTLKIQRTQQEDSAVYLCASSARETGELFFGEGSRLTVL.

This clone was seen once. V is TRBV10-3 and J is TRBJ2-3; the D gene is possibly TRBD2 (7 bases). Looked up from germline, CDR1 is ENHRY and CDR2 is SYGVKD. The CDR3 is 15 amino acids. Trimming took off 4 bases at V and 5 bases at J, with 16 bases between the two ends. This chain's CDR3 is CAISGGRGPKDTQYF. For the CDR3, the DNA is TGTGCCATCAGTGGAGGGCGGGGGCCGAAAGATACGCAGTATTTT.

CDR3: CASSQGVKPTDTQYF. DNA for the CDR3: TGCGCCAGCAGCCAAGGAGTAAAGCCCACAGATACGCAGTATTTT. The rearrangement links TRBV4-3 to TRBJ2-3; D unresolved. The CDR3 runs to 15 residues. V shed 1 base and J shed 2 bases, with 10 bases lying between them. Germline-derived CDR1 and CDR2 are LGHNA and YSLEER.

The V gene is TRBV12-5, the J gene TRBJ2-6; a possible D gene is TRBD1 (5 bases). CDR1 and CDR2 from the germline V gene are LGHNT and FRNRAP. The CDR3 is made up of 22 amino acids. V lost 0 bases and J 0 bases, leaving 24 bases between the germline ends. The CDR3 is CASGLVLGGWAGNNSGANVLTF. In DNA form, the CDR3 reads TGTGCTAGTGGTTTGGTACTGGGTGGGTGGGCAGGGAACAACTCTGGGGCCAACGTCCTGACTTTC.

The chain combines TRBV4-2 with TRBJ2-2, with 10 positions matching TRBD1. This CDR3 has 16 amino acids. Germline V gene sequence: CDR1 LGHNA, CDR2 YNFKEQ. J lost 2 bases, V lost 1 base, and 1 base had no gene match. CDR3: CASSQGQGANTGELFF. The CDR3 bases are TGTGCCAGCAGCCAAGGACAGGGGGCCAACACCGGGGAGCTGTTTTTT.

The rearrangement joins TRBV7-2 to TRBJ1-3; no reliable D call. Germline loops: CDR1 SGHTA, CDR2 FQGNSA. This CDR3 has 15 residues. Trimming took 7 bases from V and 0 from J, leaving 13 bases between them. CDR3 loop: CASTDGVYSGNTIYF. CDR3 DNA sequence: TGTGCCAGCACCGACGGGGTCTACTCTGGAAACACCATATATTTT. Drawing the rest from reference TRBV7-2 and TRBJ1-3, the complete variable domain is GAGVSQSPSNKVTEKGKDVELRCDPISGHTALYWYRQSLGQGLEFLIYFQGNSAPDKSGLPSDRFSAERTGGSVSTLTIQRTQQEDSAVYLCASTDGVYSGNTIYFGEGSWLTVV.

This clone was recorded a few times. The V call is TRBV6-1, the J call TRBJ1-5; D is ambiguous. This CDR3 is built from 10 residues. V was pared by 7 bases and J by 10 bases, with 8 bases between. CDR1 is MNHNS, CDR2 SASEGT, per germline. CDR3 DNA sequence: TGTGCCAGCAAGCTCCTCCCCCAGCATTTT. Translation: CASKLLPQHF.

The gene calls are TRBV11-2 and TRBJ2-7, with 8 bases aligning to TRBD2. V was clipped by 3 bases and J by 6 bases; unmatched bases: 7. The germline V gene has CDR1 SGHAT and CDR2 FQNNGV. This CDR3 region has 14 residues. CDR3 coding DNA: TGTGCCAGCAGCTTCGGCGGGAGGATCTCCGAGCAGTACTTC. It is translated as CASSFGGRISEQYF. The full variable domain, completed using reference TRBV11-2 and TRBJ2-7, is EAGVAQSPRYKIIEKRQSVAFWCNPISGHATLYWYQQILGQGPKLLIQFQNNGVVDDSQLPKDRFSAERLKGVDSTLKIQPAKLEDSAVYLCASSFGGRISEQYFGPGTRLTVT.

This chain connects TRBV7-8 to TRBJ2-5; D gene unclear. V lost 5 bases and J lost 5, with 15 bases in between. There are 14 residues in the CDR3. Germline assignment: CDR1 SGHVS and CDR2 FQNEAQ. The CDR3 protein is CASSLYDEGETQYF. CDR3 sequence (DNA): TGTGCCAGCAGCCTATACGACGAAGGGGAGACCCAGTACTTC.

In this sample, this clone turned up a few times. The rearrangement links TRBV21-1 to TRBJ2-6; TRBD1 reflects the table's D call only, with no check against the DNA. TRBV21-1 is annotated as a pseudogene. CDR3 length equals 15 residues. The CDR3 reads CASSSQGAGANVLTF. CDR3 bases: TGTGCCAGCAGCTCGCAGGGGGCTGGGGCCAACGTCCTGACTTTC.

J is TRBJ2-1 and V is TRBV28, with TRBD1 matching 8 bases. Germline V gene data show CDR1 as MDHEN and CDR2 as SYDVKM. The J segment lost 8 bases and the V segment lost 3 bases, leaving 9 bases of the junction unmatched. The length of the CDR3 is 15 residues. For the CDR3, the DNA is TGTGCCAGCAGTTTTTGGGCAGGGGGCGGGTATGAGCAGTTCTTC. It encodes CASSFWAGGGYEQFF.

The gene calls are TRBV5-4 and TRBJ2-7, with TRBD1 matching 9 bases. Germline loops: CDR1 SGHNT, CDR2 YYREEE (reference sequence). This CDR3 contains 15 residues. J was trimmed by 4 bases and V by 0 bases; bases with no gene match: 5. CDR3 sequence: CASSLDPGQGYEQYF. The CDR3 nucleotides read TGTGCCAGCAGCTTGGACCCGGGACAGGGATACGAGCAGTACTTC.

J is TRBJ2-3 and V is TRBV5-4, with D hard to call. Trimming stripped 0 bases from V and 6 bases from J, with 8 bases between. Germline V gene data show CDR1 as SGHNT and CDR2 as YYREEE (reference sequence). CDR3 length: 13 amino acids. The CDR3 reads CASSLEWLDTQYF. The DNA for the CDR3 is TGTGCCAGCAGCTTGGAGTGGCTGGATACGCAGTATTTT.